The clone carrying this TCR beta chain was found a few times. Its cognate antigen is unknown. At one end the junction does not follow the germline gene, possibly because of a read error. This specimen belongs to a study of blood T cells in healthy people across ages. Germline V gene data show CDR1 as LGHNA and CDR2 as YSLEER. The CDR3 is made up of 15 amino acids. Study conclusions and caveats: Researchers judged that diversity estimates from one million T cells fell short of true values. When set beside aged donors, long-lived donors presented more naive CD4+ cells and higher diversity. Across the age range, TCR beta diversity per million T cells fell in a roughly linear way.

Together with a sample-barcoded 5' primer, a J-beta primer mix was included in a second PCR lasting about 6 to 11 cycles. Every cDNA molecule bore a tag from a template-switch adaptor containing 12 random nucleotides. From the 5' RACE reads, TCRdb called clonotypes with MiXCR, one entry per CDR3 protein. Of roughly 1,700,000 distinct CDR3 sequences in the sample, 25% to 30% are singletons; the top ten hold over 7%. The source is a woman in her thirties in good health. This chain uses TRBV4-3 with TRBJ2-1, with 8 positions matching TRBD2. Sequencing input: blood. The CDR3 is CGSSRGREAYNEQFF. The CDR3 DNA follows: TGCGGCAGCAGCCGGGGGCGGGAGGCCTACAATGAGCAGTTCTTC.